This T cell receptor (beta chain) emerged from a study of cytomegalovirus exposure and HLA in healthy donors. The CDR3 covers 19 residues. The V and J ends lost 3 bases and 1 base, in that order; junction bases with no gene match: 16. CDR1 and CDR2 from the germline V gene are LNHDA and SQIVND (reference sequence). PCR amplification relied on 60 Vbeta primers (plus 13 Jbeta primers). TCRdb's copy holds only in-frame clones and misses some; the assay was immunoSEQ multiplex PCR. Its listing shows around 70,000 clones. The rearrangement joins TRBV19 to TRBJ2-3, with 7 nucleotides matching TRBD2. This sequence originates from a female donor in good health and CMV-seropositive. The sample was PBMCs. DNA of the CDR3: TGTGCCAGTAGTATTTTTCCCCCACCTACGGCGGGAGGCACAGATACGCAGTATTTT. It is translated as CASSIFPPPTAGGTDTQYF. The full variable domain, completed using reference TRBV19 and TRBJ2-3, is DGGITQSPKYLFRKEGQNVTLSCEQNLNHDAMYWYRQDPGQGLRLIYYSQIVNDFQKGDIAEGYSVSREKKESFPLTVTSAQKNPTAFYLCASSIFPPPTAGGTDTQYFGPGTRLTVL.